The rows below give T cell receptor beta chains drawn from one sample of a study of regulatory T cells in long-lasting Graves disease. TCRdb reprocessed the multiplex PCR reads with MiXCR, giving one entry per CDR3 protein. The top ten clones hold about 27% of a sample with 360,000 or so distinct CDR3 sequences, approximately 15% of them seen once. This sample was also put to use in a study of T cells in Graves' hyperthyroidism and ophthalmopathy.

The sequencing used peripheral blood mononuclear cells (PBMCs), collected at new diagnosis, from a patient treated with antithyroid drugs. The source of these receptors is a man between 40 and 49 years old with Graves disease. CDR3s include the opening cysteine and the closing phenylalanine or tryptophan. The order of the fields is CDR3 protein, CDR3 DNA, J gene, D gene, V gene, clone size. D genes are given only for firm matches. The listing skips clone size in some rows; elsewhere it reads once, few, many or a size class.

CDR3 protein: CASSYTGQASMHF
CDR3 DNA: TGTGCCAGCAGTTACACCGGACAGGCATCCATGCATTTT
J gene: TRBJ1-5
D gene: TRBD1
V gene: TRBV6-2/TRBV6-3
clone size: -

CDR3 protein: CASSPRLAGGHNEQFF
CDR3 DNA: TGTGCCAGCAGCCCCAGACTAGCGGGGGGCCACAATGAGCAGTTCTTC
J gene: TRBJ2-1
D gene: TRBD2
V gene: TRBV7-9
clone size: -

CDR3 protein: CASSPTRDHTEAFF
CDR3 DNA: TGTGCCAGCAGCCCTACGCGGGACCACACTGAAGCTTTCTTT
J gene: TRBJ1-1
D gene: -
V gene: TRBV7-3
clone size: many

CDR3 protein: CASNTRVAGELFF
CDR3 DNA: TGTGCCAGTAATACGAGGGTGGCCGGGGAGCTGTTTTTT
J gene: TRBJ2-2
D gene: -
V gene: TRBV19
clone size: -

CDR3 protein: CASSQVGWTHEKLFF
CDR3 DNA: TGCGCCAGCAGCCAAGTCGGGTGGACACATGAAAAACTGTTTTTT
J gene: TRBJ1-4
D gene: -
V gene: TRBV4-3
clone size: -

CDR3 protein: CSARGPGLAVQETQYF
CDR3 DNA: TGCAGTGCTAGAGGGCCGGGACTAGCGGTCCAAGAGACCCAGTACTTC
J gene: TRBJ2-5
D gene: TRBD2
V gene: TRBV20-1
clone size: -

CDR3 protein: CASSRRAASTGELFF
CDR3 DNA: TGTGCCAGCAGTAGGAGGGCGGCGAGCACCGGGGAGCTGTTTTTT
J gene: TRBJ2-2
D gene: -
V gene: TRBV9
clone size: -

CDR3 protein: CASSFRGTQQETQYF
CDR3 DNA: TGTGCCAGCAGTTTCCGGGGGACTCAGCAAGAGACCCAGTACTTC
J gene: TRBJ2-5
D gene: -
V gene: TRBV27
clone size: many

CDR3 protein: CASSQDLVAQGGINQETQYF
CDR3 DNA: TGTGCCAGCAGCCAAGATCTAGTTGCACAGGGAGGGATTAACCAAGAGACCCAGTACTTC
J gene: TRBJ2-5
D gene: -
V gene: TRBV14
clone size: -

CDR3 protein: CASSMYSSNQPQHF
CDR3 DNA: TGTGCCAGTAGTATGTACAGCAGCAATCAGCCCCAGCATTTT
J gene: TRBJ1-5
D gene: -
V gene: TRBV19
clone size: few

CDR3 protein: CSARDRRSSYNEQFF
CDR3 DNA: TGCAGTGCTAGAGACCGCCGGAGCTCCTACAATGAGCAGTTCTTC
J gene: TRBJ2-1
D gene: -
V gene: TRBV20-1
clone size: many

CDR3 protein: CASSLDTYEQYF
CDR3 DNA: TGTGCCAGCAGCTTGGACACCTACGAGCAGTACTTC
J gene: TRBJ2-7
D gene: -
V gene: TRBV28
clone size: many

CDR3 protein: CASSLNRGHTGELFF
CDR3 DNA: TGTGCCAGCAGCCTTAACAGGGGACACACCGGGGAGCTGTTTTTT
J gene: TRBJ2-2
D gene: TRBD1
V gene: TRBV7-3
clone size: -

CDR3 protein: CASSQGTGQGVTGELFF
CDR3 DNA: TGCGCCAGCAGCCAAGGGACGGGACAGGGGGTAACCGGGGAGCTGTTTTTT
J gene: TRBJ2-2
D gene: TRBD1
V gene: TRBV4-3
clone size: -

CDR3 protein: CASSAQEGTEASF
CDR3 DNA: TGTGCCAGCAGTGCTCAGGAGGGCACTGAAGCTTCCTTT
J gene: TRBJ1-1
D gene: -
V gene: TRBV2
clone size: many

CDR3 protein: CASRESGRQPQHF
CDR3 DNA: TGTGCCAGCAGGGAATCAGGGAGGCAGCCCCAGCATTTT
J gene: TRBJ1-5
D gene: -
V gene: TRBV6-2/TRBV6-3
clone size: many

CDR3 protein: CASSPPTSGRANEQFF
CDR3 DNA: TGTGCCAGCAGTCCCCCGACTAGCGGGAGGGCCAATGAGCAGTTCTTC
J gene: TRBJ2-1
D gene: TRBD2
V gene: TRBV28
clone size: few

CDR3 protein: CASSLTHGGYEQYF
CDR3 DNA: TGTGCCAGCAGCCTAACCCACGGAGGCTACGAGCAGTACTTC
J gene: TRBJ2-7
D gene: -
V gene: TRBV7-9
clone size: many

CDR3 protein: CASSLDFSGGRGDTQYF
CDR3 DNA: TGTGCCAGCAGCTTAGATTTCTCGGGGGGGCGCGGAGATACGCAGTATTTT
J gene: TRBJ2-3
D gene: TRBD2
V gene: TRBV7-2
clone size: -

CDR3 protein: CASSLEGGQYNEQFF
CDR3 DNA: TGCGCCAGCAGCCTGGAGGGGGGGCAGTACAATGAGCAGTTCTTC
J gene: TRBJ2-1
D gene: -
V gene: TRBV5-1
clone size: many

CDR3 protein: CASSYSNAQTTQYF
CDR3 DNA: TGTGCCAGCAGTTACTCGAACGCGCAGACGACGCAGTACTTC
J gene: TRBJ2-7
D gene: -
V gene: TRBV6-2/TRBV6-3
clone size: many

CDR3 protein: CASSQTGLAGAYNEQFF
CDR3 DNA: TGTGCCAGCAGCCAGACCGGGCTAGCGGGGGCCTACAATGAGCAGTTCTTC
J gene: TRBJ2-1
D gene: TRBD2
V gene: TRBV7-9
clone size: many

CDR3 protein: CASSINRANEQYF
CDR3 DNA: TGTGCCAGTAGTATAAACAGGGCCAACGAGCAGTACTTC
J gene: TRBJ2-7
D gene: -
V gene: TRBV19
clone size: -

CDR3 protein: CATSDQRGGQETQYF
CDR3 DNA: TGTGCCACCAGTGACCAGCGGGGGGGCCAAGAGACCCAGTACTTC
J gene: TRBJ2-5
D gene: TRBD2
V gene: TRBV24-1
clone size: many

CDR3 protein: CASSFVTANTGELFF
CDR3 DNA: TGTGCCAGCAGTTTTGTCACGGCGAACACCGGGGAGCTGTTTTTT
J gene: TRBJ2-2
D gene: -
V gene: TRBV28
clone size: few

CDR3 protein: CASSLTGVGYEQYF
CDR3 DNA: TGTGCCAGCAGTCTCACAGGGGTCGGCTACGAGCAGTACTTC
J gene: TRBJ2-7
D gene: TRBD1
V gene: TRBV28
clone size: -

CDR3 protein: CASSLGRPYNEQFF
CDR3 DNA: TGTGCCAGCAGCTTAGGCAGGCCCTACAATGAGCAGTTCTTC
J gene: TRBJ2-1
D gene: -
V gene: TRBV5-1
clone size: many

CDR3 protein: CASRGLAGRNNEQFF
CDR3 DNA: TGTGCCAGCAGGGGACTAGCGGGGAGGAACAATGAGCAGTTCTTC
J gene: TRBJ2-1
D gene: TRBD2
V gene: TRBV11-2
clone size: many

CDR3 protein: CASSHSPRTDEQFF
CDR3 DNA: TGTGCCAGCAGTCACTCCCCACGGACGGATGAGCAGTTCTTC
J gene: TRBJ2-1
D gene: -
V gene: TRBV6-5
clone size: -

CDR3 protein: CASSLMTGRKLFF
CDR3 DNA: TGTGCCAGCAGCTTAATGACGGGAAGAAAACTGTTTTTT
J gene: TRBJ1-4
D gene: -
V gene: TRBV7-3
clone size: many

CDR3 protein: CASSPSLTGDALNTEAFF
CDR3 DNA: TGTGCCAGCAGTCCCTCTTTGACAGGGGACGCTTTGAACACTGAAGCTTTCTTT
J gene: TRBJ1-1
D gene: TRBD1
V gene: TRBV28
clone size: many

CDR3 protein: CSVAVTEAFF
CDR3 DNA: TGCAGCGTTGCTGTCACTGAAGCTTTCTTT
J gene: TRBJ1-1
D gene: -
V gene: TRBV29-1
clone size: -

CDR3 protein: CASSSTLGTDTQYF
CDR3 DNA: TGTGCCAGCAGCTCAACCCTAGGAACAGATACGCAGTATTTT
J gene: TRBJ2-3
D gene: -
V gene: TRBV5-4
clone size: many

CDR3 protein: CASSPGYSKHYEQYF
CDR3 DNA: TGTGCCAGCAGCCCAGGTTATAGCAAACACTACGAGCAGTACTTC
J gene: TRBJ2-7
D gene: -
V gene: TRBV7-6
clone size: many

CDR3 protein: CASSPPDRGRLETQYF
CDR3 DNA: TGTGCCAGCTCACCACCGGACAGGGGGCGACTGGAGACCCAGTACTTC
J gene: TRBJ2-5
D gene: TRBD1
V gene: TRBV18
clone size: -

CDR3 protein: CASSVDNTEAFF
CDR3 DNA: TGTGCCAGCAGCGTAGATAACACTGAAGCTTTCTTT
J gene: TRBJ1-1
D gene: -
V gene: TRBV9
clone size: many

CDR3 protein: CASSRSRGTQETQYF
CDR3 DNA: TGTGCCAGCAGCCGCTCGCGGGGGACCCAAGAGACCCAGTACTTC
J gene: TRBJ2-5
D gene: TRBD2
V gene: TRBV6-1
clone size: -

CDR3 protein: CASSLVPGTGTDTQYF
CDR3 DNA: TGCGCCAGCAGCCTGGTTCCCGGGACAGGAACAGATACGCAGTATTTT
J gene: TRBJ2-3
D gene: TRBD1
V gene: TRBV5-1
clone size: -

CDR3 protein: CASSLVVGDFTDTQYF
CDR3 DNA: TGTGCCAGCAGCTTAGTCGTAGGGGACTTCACAGATACGCAGTATTTT
J gene: TRBJ2-3
D gene: -
V gene: TRBV11-2
clone size: -

CDR3 protein: CASSHSDSVALNTEAFF
CDR3 DNA: TGTGCCAGCTCTCACAGTGACTCTGTAGCTTTGAACACTGAAGCTTTCTTT
J gene: TRBJ1-1
D gene: -
V gene: TRBV18
clone size: many

CDR3 protein: CASSLSTGQLYGYTF
CDR3 DNA: TGCGCCAGCAGCTTGTCGACGGGACAACTCTATGGCTACACCTTC
J gene: TRBJ1-2
D gene: -
V gene: TRBV5-1
clone size: many

CDR3 protein: CASSPRRAGEQETQYF
CDR3 DNA: TGCGCCAGCAGCCCCCGACGAGCGGGGGAACAAGAGACCCAGTACTTC
J gene: TRBJ2-5
D gene: TRBD2
V gene: TRBV5-1
clone size: many

CDR3 protein: CASGPQGSNQPQHF
CDR3 DNA: TGTGCTAGTGGTCCACAGGGTAGCAATCAGCCCCAGCATTTT
J gene: TRBJ1-5
D gene: -
V gene: TRBV12-5
clone size: many

CDR3 protein: CSAVRETEAFF
CDR3 DNA: TGCAGTGCTGTGAGGGAGACTGAAGCTTTCTTT
J gene: TRBJ1-1
D gene: -
V gene: TRBV20-1
clone size: many

CDR3 protein: CASSQMRAYRRPQETQYF
CDR3 DNA: TGTGCCAGCAGCCAAATGAGGGCCTACAGGAGGCCCCAAGAGACCCAGTACTTC
J gene: TRBJ2-5
D gene: -
V gene: TRBV9
clone size: once

CDR3 protein: CSVEVGETEPFF
CDR3 DNA: TGCAGCGTTGAAGTGGGGGAGACTGAACCTTTCTTT
J gene: TRBJ1-1
D gene: -
V gene: TRBV29-1
clone size: -

CDR3 protein: CAIGDGSGANVLTF
CDR3 DNA: TGTGCCATCGGTGACGGCTCTGGGGCCAACGTCCTGACTTTC
J gene: TRBJ2-6
D gene: -
V gene: TRBV10-3
clone size: -

CDR3 protein: CASSSTESGTDTQYF
CDR3 DNA: TGTGCCAGCAGTTCTACCGAGAGCGGCACAGATACGCAGTATTTT
J gene: TRBJ2-3
D gene: -
V gene: TRBV12-3/TRBV12-4
clone size: many